One TCR beta chain is described in this entry. The RNA, 0.5 to 1 ug, was put through reverse transcription using random hexamers. Each CDR3 protein gets one entry after TCRdb re-called the immunoSEQ multiplex PCR reads with MiXCR. The profile shows more than 150,000 distinct CDR3 sequences, approximately 95% of them singletons. These data belong to a study of CD8 T cells in Susac syndrome. Trimming left V 1 base short and J 3 bases short, with 13 bases between. CDR3 length: 16 amino acids. Looked up from germline, CDR1 is SGHTA and CDR2 is FQGNSA. Sequencing was performed on CD4+ T cells from PBMCs. J is TRBJ2-1 and V is TRBV7-2; a possible D gene is TRBD1 (6 bases). The receptor was derived from a human donor with Susac syndrome. In DNA, the CDR3 is TGTGCCAGCAGCTTAGTTTTGGGGGCGATCTACAATGAGCAGTTCTTC. Translating gives CASSLVLGAIYNEQFF.